The next 11 T cell receptor beta chains were all read from a single sample in a study of cytomegalovirus exposure and HLA in healthy donors. The PCR used 60 Vbeta and 13 Jbeta primers. Assay: immunoSEQ multiplex PCR; the TCRdb copy retains only in-frame clones and omits some. The sample holds over 100,000 clones, roughly 70% seen once. Sequencing was performed on PBMCs. The receptors originated from a woman aged 70-85 years in good health and CMV-seropositive.

This clone was observed a single time. The chain combines TRBV6-6 with TRBJ1-3; a weak D match, TRBD1 (5 bases). CDR1 MNHNY and CDR2 SVGAGI come from the germline V gene (reference sequence). The length of the CDR3 is 16 residues. V was pared by 0 bases and J by 0 bases, with 9 bases between. CDR3 loop: CASSYSTTDSGNTIYF. For the CDR3, the DNA is TGTGCCAGCAGTTACTCGACGACAGACTCTGGAAACACCATATATTTT.

The chain's CDR3 is CASRWTSTTGELFF. The CDR3 bases are TGTGCCAGCAGGTGGACTAGTACAACCGGGGAGCTGTTTTTT. The chain combines TRBV6-5 with TRBJ2-2; 7 bases are shared with TRBD2. The CDR3 sequence is 14 residues long. Unmatched junction bases numbered 6, after V lost 6 bases and J lost 5 bases. CDR1 and CDR2 (germline): MNHEY, SVGAGI.

This clone was counted between two and nine times. The CDR3 region is CASRGGVTYNEQFF. Here the CDR3 DNA reads TGTGCCAGCAGGGGGGGGGTTACCTACAATGAGCAGTTCTTC. V and J are TRBV7-2 and TRBJ2-1; the match to TRBD2 covers 7 bases. Trimming at V came to 6 bases and at J to 2 bases, leaving 4 bases not matched to a gene. CDR1 and CDR2 from the germline V gene are SGHTA and FQGNSA. The CDR3 is 14 amino acids. Filled out from reference TRBV7-2 and TRBJ2-1, the complete variable domain reads GAGVSQSPSNKVTEKGKDVELRCDPISGHTALYWYRQSLGQGLEFLIYFQGNSAPDKSGLPSDRFSAERTGGSVSTLTIQRTQQEDSAVYLCASRGGVTYNEQFFGPGTRLTVL.

The chain employs TRBV7-9 and TRBJ2-2; perhaps TRBD1 as D (6 bases). The CDR3 contains 14 residues. Trimming stripped 4 bases from V and 4 bases from J, with 10 bases between. From germline, CDR1 is SEHNR and CDR2 FQNEAQ (reference sequence). The DNA for the CDR3 is TGTGCCAGCAGCTCGGGACATATCACCGGGGAGCTGTTTTTT. It specifies CASSSGHITGELFF. Together with reference TRBV7-9 and TRBJ2-2, the CDR3 gives the full variable domain: DTGVSQNPRHKITKRGQNVTFRCDPISEHNRLYWYRQTLGQGPEFLTYFQNEAQLEKSRLLSDRFSAERPKGSFSTLEIQRTEQGDSAMYLCASSSGHITGELFFGEGSRLTVL.

The J gene is TRBJ2-3, the V gene TRBV5-1, with TRBD2 as a possible D gene (6 bases). With 0 bases removed from V and 1 base from J, the gap between germline ends came to 15 bases. The germline CDR1 and CDR2 sequences are SGHRS and YFSETQ. This CDR3 region has 17 residues. This CDR3 is CASSLAPGSGRTDTQYF. The CDR3 region has the DNA TGCGCCAGCAGCTTGGCCCCGGGTAGCGGACGCACAGATACGCAGTATTTT.

The chain links TRBV20-1 to TRBJ1-1; D uncertain. The CDR3 consists of 11 residues. Per germline, CDR1 DFQATT and CDR2 SNEGSKA (reference sequence). Deletions cut 8 bases from V and 1 base from J, with 8 bases between. The CDR3 reads CSQRENTEAFF. In DNA form, the CDR3 reads TGCAGTCAACGGGAGAACACTGAAGCTTTCTTT.

The chain recombines TRBV7-8 with TRBJ2-5, with 11 bases aligning to TRBD2. In germline, CDR1 is SGHVS, CDR2 FQNEAQ. The CDR3 contains 15 residues. Trimming cost V 5 bases and J 2 bases; bases outside gene matches: 4. The CDR3 nucleotides are TGTGCCAGCAGCCTGGGACTAGCGGCGCAAGAGACCCAGTACTTC. As protein: CASSLGLAAQETQYF.

As regards this clone: It is likely a read error, because the conserved phenylalanine at the end of the CDR3 is missing. The chain combines TRBV6-6 with TRBJ2-2; D is possibly TRBD1 or TRBD2 (6 bases each). The V gene's germline CDR1 is MNHNY and CDR2 SVGAGI (reference sequence). V lost 6 bases and J 1 base, leaving 15 bases between the germline ends. The CDR3 extends over 16 amino acids. CDR3 nucleotide sequence: TGTGCCAGCAGGCCGCAGGGGCGGGGGAACACCGGGGAGCTGTTTGTT. This translates into CASRPQGRGNTGELFV.

This clone was seen more than once but under ten times. The chain joins TRBV7-2 to TRBJ1-1; 7 bases fit TRBD1. The CDR3 covers 16 residues. V lost 4 bases and J lost 4; bases outside the gene matches: 12. Germline V gene sequence: CDR1 SGHTA, CDR2 FQGNSA. CDR3 nucleotides: TGTGCCAGCAGCTCCCAACAGGGGTCGGTCGGCACTGAAGCTTTCTTT. Translating gives CASSSQQGSVGTEAFF.

This rearrangement joins TRBV7-2 to TRBJ2-5, with D possibly TRBD2 on 6 matching bases. V was shortened by 1 base and J by 6 bases, with 9 bases between the two germline ends. Germline V gene sequence: CDR1 SGHTA, CDR2 FQGNSA. CDR3 length: 13 residues. This CDR3 reads CASSLVGGKTQYF. The CDR3 nucleotides read TGTGCCAGCAGCTTAGTTGGGGGGAAGACCCAGTACTTC.

J is TRBJ2-5 and V is TRBV6-5, with D possibly matching TRBD2 (5 bases). The length of the CDR3 is 14 residues. V dropped 4 bases and J dropped 4 bases, with 13 bases sitting between them. Germline V gene data show CDR1 as MNHEY and CDR2 as SVGAGI. CDR3 sequence: CASSSTAGGETQYF. Here the CDR3 DNA reads TGTGCCAGCAGTTCGACGGCGGGTGGAGAGACCCAGTACTTC.